Presented here are 8 T cell receptor beta chains from one specimen sequenced in a study of shared clonotypes between healthy human individuals. CD8 cells classed as naive were CD45RO-negative and positively selected for CCR7, excluding terminally differentiated effector memory CD45RA+ cells. This table comes from immunoSEQ multiplex PCR, and its TCRdb copy is limited to in-frame clones, with some not included. The data hold some 2,000,000 clones, with about 95% observed a single time. Sequenced: naive CD8+ T cells sorted from blood. The origin of the receptors is a man between 18 and 29 years old in good health.

The chain carries TRBV9 and TRBJ1-2, with no clear D. The V end was cut by 4 bases, the J end by 6 bases, with 22 bases between. Germline values: CDR1 SGDLS, CDR2 YYNGEE. The CDR3 covers 16 residues. The CDR3 DNA reads as TGTGCCAGCAGCTCCAGCCCCCAGGTAGGGTATGATGGCTACACCTTC. This gives the protein CASSSSPQVGYDGYTF. Supplemented by reference TRBV9 and TRBJ1-2, the full variable domain reads DSGVTQTPKHLITATGQRVTLRCSPRSGDLSVYWYQQSLDQGLQFLIQYYNGEERAKGNILERFSAQQFPDLHSELNLSSLELGDSALYFCASSSSPQVGYDGYTFGSGTRLTVV.

The V and J genes are TRBV27 and TRBJ2-7; D is perhaps TRBD2 (7 bases). Per germline, CDR1 MNHEY and CDR2 SMNVEV (reference sequence). V lost 1 base and J lost 6, with 13 bases in between. The CDR3 length is 14 residues. This CDR3 is CASSLWGGAGEQYF. The CDR3 DNA sequence: TGTGCCAGCAGTTTATGGGGGGGGGCCGGCGAGCAGTACTTC.

A remark on this clone: In the same sample, other DNA sequences code for this CDR3. This chain uses TRBV28 with TRBJ2-7; 7 nucleotides agree with TRBD1. The CDR3 extends over 14 amino acids. The ends lost 1 base at V and 4 bases at J; junction bases unmatched: 4. Germline CDR1 is MDHEN and CDR2 is SYDVKM. CDR3 sequence reads: CASSLLTGDYEQYF. Written as DNA, the CDR3 is TGTGCCAGCAGTTTATTAACAGGGGATTACGAGCAGTACTTC.

The rearrangement links TRBV13 to TRBJ2-3; D is undetermined. V was trimmed by 5 bases and J by 6 bases, leaving 9 bases between them. The CDR3 is 12 amino acids. Germline V CDR1 and CDR2: PRHDT, FYEKMQ (reference sequence). This chain's CDR3 is CASSDRPDTQYF. The CDR3 nucleotides are TGTGCCAGCAGCGATAGACCCGATACGCAGTATTTT.

The rearrangement links TRBV9 to TRBJ2-3; TRBD2 matches at 8 bases. The CDR3 consists of 16 residues. The ends lost 0 bases at V and 0 bases at J; junction bases unmatched: 3. Germline assignment: CDR1 SGDLS and CDR2 YYNGEE. The CDR3 DNA reads as TGTGCCAGCAGCGTAGGGACTAGCAGTAGCACAGATACGCAGTATTTT. Translating gives CASSVGTSSSTDTQYF.

V usage is TRBV5-6 and J usage is TRBJ2-5; 9 bases match TRBD1. Germline lookup yields CDR1 SGHDT and CDR2 YYEEEE. The CDR3 loop spans 14 amino acids. With V trimmed by 5 bases and J by 5 bases, 7 bases remained unmatched. This chain's CDR3 is CASRDFDRGETQYF. CDR3 DNA: TGTGCCAGCAGGGATTTCGACAGGGGGGAGACCCAGTACTTC.

The chain links TRBV5-4 to TRBJ2-1, with 13 bases that match TRBD2. J lost 5 bases, V lost 3 bases, and 5 bases had no gene match. Looked up from germline, CDR1 is SGHNT and CDR2 is YYREEE (reference sequence). This CDR3 comprises 16 residues. CDR3: CASSWGLAGPNNEQFF. The DNA for the CDR3 is TGTGCCAGCAGCTGGGGACTAGCGGGACCGAACAATGAGCAGTTCTTC.

In regard to this clone: Additional DNA sequences in this sample encode the identical CDR3. V is TRBV7-6 and J is TRBJ2-5; D unresolved. CDR1 is SGHVS, CDR2 FNYEAQ, per germline. This CDR3 is 13 amino acids long. V dropped 1 base and J dropped 5 bases, with 8 bases sitting between them. The CDR3 region is CASSLDLGETQYF. CDR3 coding DNA: TGTGCCAGCAGCTTAGACTTAGGGGAGACCCAGTACTTC.